This T cell receptor (beta chain) was found in a study of T-cell reconstitution after alpha-beta-depleted transplantation in children. Whole-study findings and limits: T-cell numbers and diversity one year post-transplant derived largely from freshly generated T cells. It was surviving recipient T cells and thymic progenitors that gave some patients high TCRbeta diversity at day 60. Several hundred graft clones that had expanded were reportedly the source of alpha-beta T cells about two months after transplant.

Germline assignment: CDR1 MDHEN and CDR2 SYDVKM. The V gene lost 7 bases and the J gene lost 1 base, with 16 bases spanning the gap. This CDR3 has 15 amino acids. Unique molecular identifiers were built into the TCRbeta library. TCRdb recomputed calls from the PCR reads with MiXCR, one row per CDR3 protein. The table has around 210,000 distinct CDR3 sequences, 6.6% seen once. This clonotype was recorded many times. What it recognizes is unknown. Here the sequenced sample was PBMCs, taken before TCRalphabeta/CD19-depleted stem cell transplant. The chain is built from TRBV28 and TRBJ1-2; no clear D gene. This clonotype was sampled from a boy between 2 and 15 years old with acute lymphoblastic leukemia, due to receive a stem cell transplant. For the CDR3, the DNA is TGTGCCAGCACCCCCGGGCAGGTTTTTAACTATGGCTACACCTTC. Protein: CASTPGQVFNYGYTF.